The TCR beta chain described here comes from a study of blood T cell repertoires in COVID-19. As for the study in general: From the United States, Italy and Spain came samples of acute and convalescent COVID-19. T cells, B-cell-depleted T cells, or PBMCs provided the cDNA or gDNA that served as material.

Sequenced by immunoSEQ multiplex PCR; TCRdb stores in-frame clones only, minus some. This table has about 120,000 clones, roughly 84% appearing once. The receptor was derived from a man in his sixties with acute or convalescent COVID-19. Material for sequencing was peripheral blood.

The CDR3 sequence: CASSAGISGANVLTF. CDR3 nucleotides: TGTGCCAGCAGCGCGGGAATCTCTGGGGCCAACGTCCTGACTTTC. This chain uses TRBV7-2 with TRBJ2-6, with TRBD2 as a possible D gene (6 bases). From germline, CDR1 is SGHTA and CDR2 FQGNSA. There are 15 residues in the CDR3. Trimming left V 5 bases short and J 0 bases short, with 8 bases between.